The rows below give T cell receptor beta chains drawn from one sample of a study of T cells after posttransplantation cyclophosphamide. The assay was immunoSEQ multiplex PCR, and TCRdb's table has in-frame clones only and misses some. There are about 10,000 clones in the sample; about 82% occur only once, and 4.5% to 5.5% lies in the top ten. The starting material was PBMCs, obtained after allogeneic stem cell transplant with posttransplant cyclophosphamide. The receptors come from a female patient aged 50 to 65 who received an allogeneic stem cell transplant from a related donor, was CMV-positive, and had no GVHD. The graft donor may be the source of some T cells. Each CDR3 is given with its conserved first and last residue. The D gene is left open where the match is weak. Expanded clones get a size class; other rows say once, few or many, or leave the size out.

clone_size	v_call	d_call	j_call	cdr3_aa	cdr3_nt
-	TRBV30	-	TRBJ1-2	CAWSVPSRGYGYTF	TGTGCCTGGAGTGTCCCAAGCCGGGGGTATGGCTACACCTTC
-	TRBV7-2	-	TRBJ2-7	CASSLAGGPREQYF	TGTGCCAGCAGCTTAGCGGGGGGGCCGCGGGAGCAGTACTTC
-	TRBV7-3	TRBD1	TRBJ2-1	CASSLTPPDRGRSNEQFF	TGTGCCAGCAGCTTAACTCCCCCTGACAGGGGGAGATCAAATGAGCAGTTCTTC
-	TRBV2	TRBD2	TRBJ2-5	CASREGLAGAQETQYF	TGTGCCAGCAGGGAGGGACTAGCGGGGGCACAAGAGACCCAGTACTTC
few	TRBV6-1	TRBD2	TRBJ2-5	CASSELYSGGQETQYF	TGTGCCAGCAGTGAACTATATAGCGGGGGGCAAGAGACCCAGTACTTC
few	TRBV5-4	-	TRBJ2-1	CASSLTTVDEQFF	TGTGCCAGCAGCCTAACCACGGTGGATGAGCAGTTCTTC
few	TRBV30	TRBD1	TRBJ1-4	CAWSEDRGEKLFF	TGTGCCTGGAGTGAGGACAGGGGTGAAAAACTGTTTTTT
-	TRBV6-5	-	TRBJ2-7	CASSYSRYSYEQYF	TGTGCCAGCAGTTACTCTCGTTATTCCTACGAGCAGTACTTC
-	TRBV5-8	-	TRBJ2-7	CASSFLYEQYF	TGTGCCAGCAGCTTCCTTTACGAGCAGTACTTC
-	TRBV4-2	-	TRBJ2-1	CASSQVQAREQFF	TGTGCCAGCAGCCAAGTACAAGCGCGTGAGCAGTTCTTC
few	TRBV30	-	TRBJ2-1	CAWGSDSYNEQFF	TGTGCCTGGGGTTCGGACAGCTACAATGAGCAGTTCTTC
-	TRBV5-1	-	TRBJ2-7	CASSPGLEQYF	TGCGCCAGCAGCCCTGGGCTAGAGCAGTACTTC
-	TRBV7-6	-	TRBJ2-7	CASSLDSTSSYEQYF	TGTGCCAGCAGCTTAGACTCAACGAGCTCCTACGAGCAGTACTTC
-	TRBV2	TRBD2	TRBJ2-5	CASSARGVAGNQETQYF	TGTGCCAGCAGTGCGCGGGGGGTAGCGGGGAACCAAGAGACCCAGTACTTC
few	TRBV19	-	TRBJ2-2	CAIQGSNTGELFF	TGTGCCATACAGGGTAGTAACACCGGGGAGCTGTTTTTT
-	TRBV6-5	TRBD1	TRBJ1-1	CASRNQGARGEAFF	TGTGCCAGCAGAAACCAGGGGGCGAGGGGCGAAGCTTTCTTT
-	TRBV5-4	-	TRBJ2-7	CASSSRGSLYEQYF	TGTGCCAGCAGCAGCAGGGGATCCCTCTACGAGCAGTACTTC
few	TRBV5-1	-	TRBJ1-6	CASSLGGEIYNSPLHF	TGCGCCAGCAGCTTGGGGGGGGAAATCTATAATTCACCCCTCCACTTT
-	TRBV6-6	-	TRBJ1-2	CASSYTQRQPTYGYTF	TGTGCCAGCAGTTACACTCAACGACAGCCAACCTATGGCTACACCTTC
once	TRBV15	-	TRBJ2-2	CATTPSRLLTGELFF	TGTGCCACCACCCCGAGTAGACTGCTCACCGGGGAGCTGTTTTTT
once	TRBV2	TRBD2	TRBJ2-3	CASRAGSPPDTQYF	TGTGCCAGCCGAGCGGGGAGCCCCCCCGATACGCAGTATTTT
-	TRBV15	-	TRBJ2-1	CATSRDLPGYEQFF	TGTGCCACCAGCAGAGATCTACCAGGGTATGAGCAGTTCTTC
-	TRBV19	-	TRBJ1-1	CASSSTGNTEAFF	TGTGCCAGTAGTTCCACAGGAAACACTGAAGCTTTCTTT